The 22 T cell receptor beta chains listed next were all sequenced from one sample in a study of control samples from healthy donors and cancer patients (dated by TCRdb to about 2020). To prepare the library, the immunoSEQ multiplex PCR assay was applied. TCRdb limited this immuneACCESS table to in-frame rearrangements with V and J called. A share of clones is missing; checked studies link under half to unresolved V genes, and the rest is unexplained. Within this sample are 150,000 to 200,000 clones, with approximately 94% of them counted one time only. The top ten clonotypes cover roughly 1.3% of the sample. Sequencing was performed on blood. Receptors originate from a man aged 25-40 years in good health.

V is TRBV3-1 (or the pseudogene TRBV3-2) and J is TRBJ1-2; D is ambiguous. Looked up from germline, CDR1 is LGHDT and CDR2 is YNNKEL (reference sequence). There are 14 residues in the CDR3. Trimming shortened V by 0 bases and J by 6 bases, and 11 bases separated the two germline ends. The CDR3 bases are TGTGCCAGCAGCCAAGAAGGGATTTTGCATGGCTACACCTTC. Its translation: CASSQEGILHGYTF.

The count of this clone is one. This chain joins TRBV2 and TRBJ1-6; 7 bases align to TRBD1. J was trimmed by 5 bases and V by 4 bases; bases with no gene match: 2. This CDR3 comprises 14 residues. Germline assignment: CDR1 SNHLY and CDR2 FYNNEI. The CDR3 sequence is CASSGGTDNSPLHF. The CDR3 region has the DNA TGTGCCAGCAGTGGGGGGACAGATAATTCACCCCTCCACTTT.

This clone appeared a single time. The chain joins TRBV19 to TRBJ1-5; TRBD1 aligns across 8 bases. Germline assignment: CDR1 LNHDA and CDR2 SQIVND (reference sequence). The CDR3 has 14 amino acids. V was clipped by 3 bases and J by 6 bases; unmatched bases: 4. The DNA of the CDR3 is TGTGCCAGTAGTATGACAGGGGACAGTCAGCCCCAGCATTTT. Its protein is CASSMTGDSQPQHF.

This clone has just one count. The chain carries TRBV28 and TRBJ1-6; D gene uncertain. Germline V gene lookup returns CDR1 MDHEN and CDR2 SYDVKM. The CDR3 loop spans 15 amino acids. V gave up 6 bases and J gave up 5 bases, with 14 bases separating them. CDR3 loop: CASRPGGRDNSPLHF. In DNA form, the CDR3 reads TGTGCCAGCAGACCAGGCGGGCGAGATAATTCACCCCTCCACTTT.

The chain links TRBV9 to TRBJ1-4; unclear D gene. Trimming left V 0 bases short and J 7 bases short, with 7 bases between. The CDR3 runs to 13 residues. CDR1 SGDLS and CDR2 YYNGEE come from the germline V gene. The CDR3 DNA follows: TGTGCCAGCAGCGTAGTCCCGTTTGAAAAACTGTTTTTT. Its protein product is CASSVVPFEKLFF.

The rearrangement joins TRBV24-1 to TRBJ2-5, with 11 bases fitting TRBD2. The CDR3 sequence is 15 residues long. Germline V gives CDR1 KGHDR, CDR2 SFDVKD. V was pared by 4 bases and J by 5 bases, with 5 bases of the junction left unmatched. CDR3 sequence: CATSDRSSGRETQYF. The CDR3 coding sequence is TGTGCCACCAGTGACCGTTCTAGCGGGAGGGAGACCCAGTACTTC.

This clone has a single count. The chain combines TRBV5-1 with TRBJ2-3; 13 bases agree with TRBD2. Trimming at V came to 4 bases and at J to 5 bases, leaving 1 base not matched to a gene. The CDR3 contains 14 residues. Germline lookup yields CDR1 SGHRS and CDR2 YFSETQ. This CDR3 is CASSGLAGVDTQYF. CDR3 DNA sequence: TGCGCCAGCAGCGGACTAGCGGGAGTAGATACGCAGTATTTT. The entire variable domain, with the rest obtained from reference TRBV5-1 and TRBJ2-3, is as follows: KAGVTQTPRYLIKTRGQQVTLSCSPISGHRSVSWYQQTPGQGLQFLFEYFSETQRNKGNFPGRFSGRQFSNSRSEMNVSTLELGDSALYLCASSGLAGVDTQYFGPGTRLTVL.

This clone was observed a single time. V usage is TRBV29-1 and J usage is TRBJ2-6, with a weak D call TRBD2 (5 bases). Germline V gene data show CDR1 as SQVTM and CDR2 as ANQGSEA. This CDR3 comprises 16 residues. V gave up 4 bases and J gave up 1 base, with 14 bases separating them. CDR3 sequence (DNA): TGCAGCGTTGCTGGGGTGAGGAGGTCTGGGGCCAACGTCCTGACTTTC. Its translation is CSVAGVRRSGANVLTF.

This sequence joins TRBV5-4 and TRBJ2-7; D unresolved. The CDR3 covers 13 residues. From germline, CDR1 is SGHNT and CDR2 YYREEE (reference sequence). V was pared by 2 bases and J by 1 base, with 7 bases between. Here the CDR3 reads CASSLTTSYEQYF. CDR3 bases: TGTGCCAGCAGCTTAACGACTTCCTACGAGCAGTACTTC.

This sequence joins TRBV6-5 and TRBJ1-1; 10 nucleotides match TRBD1. V shed 7 bases, J shed 3 bases, and the junction held 5 bases outside the gene matches. Germline values: CDR1 MNHEY, CDR2 SVGAGI. The CDR3 is 14 amino acids. CDR3: CASTFGQGDTEAFF. In DNA, the CDR3 is TGTGCCAGCACCTTCGGACAGGGGGACACTGAAGCTTTCTTT.

V is TRBV6-5 and J is TRBJ1-1; 10 positions match TRBD1. The length of the CDR3 is 14 residues. The junction had 3 bases not matched to a gene; V was cut back by 7 bases and J by 1 base. Germline V gene sequence: CDR1 MNHEY, CDR2 SVGAGI. In DNA form, the CDR3 reads TGTGCCAGCATTCGACAGGGGGCGAACACTGAAGCTTTCTTT. Its translation is CASIRQGANTEAFF.

Here the CDR3 DNA reads TGTGCCAGCAGTGCCCAGGCCGGGGAAAAACTGTTTTTT. This codes for CASSAQAGEKLFF. J is TRBJ1-4 and V is TRBV2; D is uncertain. V shed 4 bases and J shed 8 bases, with 11 bases lying between them. Looked up from germline, CDR1 is SNHLY and CDR2 is FYNNEI. The CDR3 runs to 13 residues.

The chain links TRBV7-2 to TRBJ1-2, with 8 positions matching TRBD1. Trimming at V came to 6 bases and at J to 7 bases, leaving 10 bases not matched to a gene. From germline, CDR1 is SGHTA and CDR2 FQGNSA. The CDR3 spans 14 residues. CDR3 coding DNA: TGTGCCAGCAGACCGACAGGGGTAGTTGGTGGCTACACCTTC. This sequence encodes CASRPTGVVGGYTF.

By share of the sample, this clone is medium-sized (0.01 to 0.1%). This chain links TRBV6-4 with TRBJ2-6, with a tentative D call TRBD1 (6 bases). CDR1 is MRHNA, CDR2 SNTAGT, per germline. Trimming left V 3 bases short and J 0 bases short, with 6 bases between. The CDR3 is made up of 15 amino acids. The CDR3 loop is CASSEDSSGANVLTF. In DNA form, the CDR3 reads TGTGCCAGCAGTGAGGACAGCTCTGGGGCCAACGTCCTGACTTTC.

This sequence joins TRBV15 and TRBJ1-4, with no clear D. CDR1 and CDR2 from the germline V gene are LNHNV and YYDKDF (reference sequence). The length of the CDR3 is 12 residues. V lost 1 base and J lost 10, with 7 bases in between. CDR3 sequence: CATSRGRGKLFF. The CDR3 bases are TGTGCCACCAGCAGAGGCCGCGGAAAACTGTTTTTT. The whole variable domain, remainder taken from reference TRBV15 and TRBJ1-4, is DAMVIQNPRYQVTQFGKPVTLSCSQTLNHNVMYWYQQKSSQAPKLLFHYYDKDFNNEADTPDNFQSRRPNTSFCFLDIRSPGLGDTAMYLCATSRGRGKLFFGSGTQLSVL.

There are a few counts of this clone. V usage is TRBV2 and J usage is TRBJ1-6, with D maybe TRBD1 (5 bases). V was pared by 3 bases and J by 8 bases, with 11 bases between. Germline CDR1 and CDR2: SNHLY and FYNNEI. This CDR3 is built from 14 residues. CDR3 region: CASSETVTYSPLHF. In DNA, the CDR3 is TGTGCCAGCAGTGAGACAGTCACCTATTCACCCCTCCACTTT.

Comments on this clone: The sample carries other DNA sequences with the same CDR3. This chain uses TRBV12-3 or TRBV12-4 with TRBJ1-2; 7 positions match TRBD1. The V segment lost 6 bases and the J segment 4 bases; nucleotides outside the gene matches: 2. The CDR3 consists of 12 residues. CDR3 nucleotides: TGTGCCAGCAGCCGACAGGGCTATGGCTACACCTTC. Protein product: CASSRQGYGYTF.

This chain joins TRBV7-6 and TRBJ2-7; possibly TRBD1 for D (5 bases). The CDR3 is 15 residues long. CDR1 and CDR2 (germline): SGHVS, FNYEAQ. The V end was cut by 1 base, the J end by 3 bases, with 13 bases between. Written as DNA, the CDR3 is TGTGCCAGCAGCTTAGTGTGGCAGGGTATCTACGAGCAGTACTTC. It encodes CASSLVWQGIYEQYF.

This chain links TRBV5-8 with TRBJ1-1; TRBD1 matches 7 bases. The CDR3 is 15 amino acids. V trimming: 2 bases; J trimming: 5 bases; junction bases outside the gene matches: 9. Germline V gene data show CDR1 as SGHTS and CDR2 as YDEGEE. This CDR3 is CASSLGGRGRTEAFF. CDR3 sequence (DNA): TGTGCCAGCAGCTTAGGGGGCAGGGGGAGGACTGAAGCTTTCTTT. The entire variable domain, with the rest obtained from reference TRBV5-8 and TRBJ1-1, is as follows: EAGVTQSPTHLIKTRGQQATLRCSPISGHTSVYWYQQALGLGLQFLLWYDEGEERNRGNFPPRFSGRQFPNYSSELNVNALELEDSALYLCASSLGGRGRTEAFFGQGTRLTVV.

This chain joins TRBV29-1 and TRBJ2-3; 8 bases fit TRBD2. The CDR3 is 16 amino acids. Trimming removed 4 bases from V and 2 bases from J; junction bases left unmatched: 11. CDR1 and CDR2 from the germline V gene are SQVTM and ANQGSEA. CDR3: CSVGGEHSGNTDTQYF. The CDR3 bases are TGCAGCGTTGGAGGAGAACATAGCGGGAACACAGATACGCAGTATTTT.

The chain uses TRBV9 and TRBJ1-4, with 9 bases aligning to TRBD1. The trim removed 2 bases at V and 6 bases at J, leaving 2 bases unmatched. CDR1 SGDLS and CDR2 YYNGEE come from the germline V gene. The CDR3 has 14 amino acids. The CDR3 DNA follows: TGTGCCAGCAGCGTTCGACAGGGGGATGAAAAACTGTTTTTT. Encoded protein: CASSVRQGDEKLFF.

The J gene is TRBJ2-3, the V gene TRBV9, with D unresolved. The V gene's germline CDR1 is SGDLS and CDR2 YYNGEE. The CDR3 runs to 15 residues. The germline V and J ends were trimmed by 4 bases and 1 base, with 13 bases remaining between them. In nucleotides, the CDR3 is TGTGCCAGCAGCCCTGACCCACGGGGCACAGATACGCAGTATTTT. Its protein product is CASSPDPRGTDTQYF.